Included here is one T cell receptor beta chain sequence, with context. Its antigen is unknown. The sample is drawn from a study of T cells after yellow fever vaccination. The study's findings and limits: Though it reached lower strength, the secondary response hit its peak faster, day 5 versus 15.

In germline, CDR1 is MNHEY, CDR2 SVGAGI. V was trimmed by 6 bases and J by 0 bases, leaving 9 bases between them. The CDR3 runs to 15 residues. TCRdb reanalysed the 5' RACE reads using MiXCR and keeps one entry per CDR3 protein. Of 170,000 or so distinct CDR3 sequences in the sample, 5.5% to 7.5% are singletons; the top ten hold roughly 3%. This sequence joins TRBV6-5 and TRBJ2-6; D is undetermined. This receptor was taken from a man younger than 35 who received the YFV17D yellow fever vaccine. The sequenced sample was CD4+ T cells sorted from PBMCs, obtained on the day of the first yellow fever vaccination. The CDR3 loop is CASSQFNSGANVLTF. The CDR3 nucleotides read TGTGCCAGCAGCCAATTCAACTCTGGGGCCAACGTCCTGACTTTC.